The clone carrying this T cell receptor (beta chain) was recorded a few times. The sample has other DNA sequences that encode this CDR3 too. Unmatched junction bases numbered 3, after V lost 2 bases and J lost 0 bases. The CDR3 has 16 residues. Germline-derived CDR1 and CDR2 are SGHRS and YFSETQ. This specimen comes from a study of shared clonotypes between healthy human individuals. Produced via immunoSEQ multiplex PCR; TCRdb's table is partial and in-frame only. This sample has 850,000 to 1,200,000 clones, with about 76% found just once. Input material: memory CD4+ T cells sorted from blood. The sample's subset: CD45RA-negative fraction. This chain uses TRBV5-1 with TRBJ2-3, with TRBD2 matching over 10 bases. This receptor was identified in a man in his late teens or twenties in good health. The CDR3 loop is CASSLLAGTSTDTQYF. The CDR3 nucleotides read TGCGCCAGCAGCTTACTAGCGGGGACTAGCACAGATACGCAGTATTTT.